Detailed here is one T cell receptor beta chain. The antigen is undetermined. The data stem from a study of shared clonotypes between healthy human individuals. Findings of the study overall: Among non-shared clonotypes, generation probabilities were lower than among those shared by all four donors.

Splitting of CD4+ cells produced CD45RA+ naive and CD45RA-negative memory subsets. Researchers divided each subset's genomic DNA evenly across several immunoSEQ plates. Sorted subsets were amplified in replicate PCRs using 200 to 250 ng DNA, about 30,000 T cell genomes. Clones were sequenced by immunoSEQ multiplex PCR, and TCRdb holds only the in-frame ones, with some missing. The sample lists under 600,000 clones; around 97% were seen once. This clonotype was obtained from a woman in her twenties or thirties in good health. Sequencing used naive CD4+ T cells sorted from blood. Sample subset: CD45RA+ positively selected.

CDR3 sequence: CASSWRRNTEAFF. CDR3 DNA: TGTGCCAGCAGTTGGAGGAGGAACACTGAAGCTTTCTTT. V is TRBV27 and J is TRBJ1-1, with D hard to call. Germline V gene lookup returns CDR1 MNHEY and CDR2 SMNVEV (reference sequence). The CDR3 sequence is 13 residues long. Trimming removed 4 bases at V and 1 base at J, with 7 bases between.